What follows describes a single T cell receptor beta chain. This record belongs to a study of PD-L1 blockade in urothelial cancer. In the study overall: Bladder-origin urothelial cancer in males described about 85% of the 29 patients.

The CDR3 is 16 residues long. Germline V gene sequence: CDR1 SGHVS, CDR2 FNYEAQ. Losses at the gene ends were 8 bases for V and 6 bases for J; bases not matched to a gene: 18. Time point described: peripheral blood 6 weeks after treatment start. Assay: immunoSEQ multiplex PCR; the TCRdb copy retains only in-frame clones and omits some. Altogether 95,000 to 150,000 clones are present, roughly 88% being singletons, with the ten largest covering roughly 2.3%. The sequence came from a man between 45 and 60 years old with urothelial cancer. This rearrangement joins TRBV7-6 to TRBJ2-7, with 8 bases lining up with TRBD1. Sequencing was performed on PBMCs, taken around atezolizumab (anti-PD-L1) treatment. For the CDR3, the DNA is TGTGCCAGCGAAGACCCTGGACAGGGCCTCCCAGCCGAGCAGTACTTC. This sequence encodes CASEDPGQGLPAEQYF.